The 27 T cell receptor beta chains given below trace back to one sample, sequenced in a study of blood T cells in healthy people across ages. Combining a sample-barcoded 5' primer with a J-beta primer mix, a second PCR ran for roughly 7 to 12 cycles. TCRdb analysed the 5' RACE reads with MiXCR anew, one entry per CDR3 protein. The sample carries 780,000 or so distinct CDR3 sequences, 45% to 70% recorded once. Sequencing used blood. Every receptor here comes from a man in his forties or fifties in good health.

J is TRBJ2-4 and V is TRBV9; possibly TRBD2 for D (6 bases). The V end was cut by 2 bases, the J end by 8 bases, with 14 bases between. The CDR3 contains 14 residues. In germline, CDR1 is SGDLS, CDR2 YYNGEE. The CDR3 protein is CASSVGGKADIQYF. The CDR3 DNA reads as TGTGCCAGCAGCGTGGGGGGAAAAGCGGACATTCAGTACTTC.

The V call is TRBV28, the J call TRBJ1-5; 7 bases are a match to TRBD1. CDR1 and CDR2 (germline): MDHEN, SYDVKM. With V trimmed by 6 bases and J by 5 bases, 10 bases remained unmatched. This CDR3 is 15 amino acids long. In nucleotides, the CDR3 is TGTGCCAGCAGCCCCGCGGACAGGCAACATCAGCCCCAGCATTTT. Translated: CASSPADRQHQPQHF.

The J gene is TRBJ2-1, the V gene TRBV7-8; D may be TRBD1 (5 bases). In germline, CDR1 is SGHVS, CDR2 FQNEAQ. This CDR3 has 17 residues. V was clipped by 5 bases and J by 12 bases, with 29 bases between them. CDR3 loop: CASSPMREDGAGPRQFF. The DNA for the CDR3 is TGTGCCAGCAGCCCCATGAGAGAAGATGGGGCCGGTCCCCGGCAGTTCTTC.

The V and J genes are TRBV5-1 and TRBJ1-6; D gene ambiguous. The ends were cut back, 7 bases at V and 7 bases at J, with 18 bases in the middle. The CDR3 has 15 residues. The germline V gene encodes CDR1 SGHRS and CDR2 YFSETQ. The CDR3 reads CASGVADTRNSPLHF. In nucleotides, the CDR3 is TGCGCCAGCGGAGTCGCAGATACTCGGAATTCACCCCTCCACTTT.

V gene TRBV7-3 combines with J gene TRBJ1-1; D gene uncertain. There are 14 residues in the CDR3. Trimming left V 5 bases short and J 0 bases short, with 10 bases between. CDR1 SGHTA and CDR2 FQGTGA come from the germline V gene. The CDR3 is CASSPDEVNTEAFF. CDR3 nucleotides: TGTGCCAGCAGCCCCGATGAGGTGAACACTGAAGCTTTCTTT.

This clonotype was seen a few times. The chain joins TRBV27 to TRBJ2-1; unclear D gene. The germline gives CDR1 MNHEY, CDR2 SMNVEV (reference sequence). The CDR3 totals 14 residues. V was cut by 6 bases and J by 5 bases, with 14 bases left in between. CDR3 region: CASSLSSSDNEQFF. The CDR3 nucleotides read TGTGCCAGCAGCCTAAGTTCGTCCGACAATGAGCAGTTCTTC.

J is TRBJ2-5 and V is TRBV7-2; D may match TRBD1 or TRBD2 (5 bases each). There are 17 residues in the CDR3. Germline V CDR1 and CDR2: SGHTA, FQGNSA. Deletions cut 2 bases from V and 4 bases from J, with 20 bases between. The CDR3 sequence: CASSLKLGYDSGETQYF. The CDR3 region has the DNA TGTGCCAGCAGCTTAAAGTTGGGTTATGACAGCGGAGAGACCCAGTACTTC.

The V gene is TRBV2, the J gene TRBJ1-5, with a tentative D call TRBD1 (6 bases). There are 14 residues in the CDR3. The V gene's germline CDR1 is SNHLY and CDR2 FYNNEI. Trimming removed 5 bases at V and 5 bases at J, with 13 bases between. The chain's CDR3 is CASSPQGPDQPQHF. As DNA, the CDR3 is TGTGCCAGCAGTCCACAGGGTCCGGATCAGCCCCAGCATTTT.

V usage is TRBV7-3 and J usage is TRBJ2-6; D is ambiguous. The CDR3 has 17 amino acids. Germline V gene data show CDR1 as SGHTA and CDR2 as FQGTGA. Between the trimmed V and J ends, which lost 0 bases and 0 bases, there was a span of 9 bases. CDR3 sequence: CASSLTVSSSGANVLTF. The CDR3 coding sequence is TGTGCCAGCAGCTTAACGGTCAGCAGCTCTGGGGCCAACGTCCTGACTTTC.

The chain recombines TRBV20-1 with TRBJ2-3; 14 bases line up with TRBD2. The germline CDR1 and CDR2 sequences are DFQATT and SNEGSKA (reference sequence). The V segment lost 3 bases and the J segment 1 base; nucleotides outside the gene matches: 6. This CDR3 has 17 amino acids. In DNA, the CDR3 is TGCAGTGCTAGCCCGGGACTAGCGGGAGTAGGCACAGATACGCAGTATTTT. Translating gives CSASPGLAGVGTDTQYF.

V and J are TRBV25-1 and TRBJ2-6; 11 bases agree with TRBD1. Germline V gene data show CDR1 as MGHDK and CDR2 as SYGVNS. CDR3 length: 20 amino acids. V lost 6 bases to trimming and J lost 0 bases; unmatched junction nucleotides: 13. Here the CDR3 reads CASSANRTGGFLSGANVLTF. CDR3 DNA sequence: TGTGCCAGCAGCGCAAATCGGACAGGGGGCTTCCTCTCTGGGGCCAACGTCCTGACTTTC.

This clonotype was counted only a few times. The chain has TRBV6-5 and TRBJ1-6; D call uncertain. The CDR3 has 15 residues. V was cut by 5 bases and J by 0 bases, with 8 bases left in between. Germline lookup yields CDR1 MNHEY and CDR2 SVGAGI. The CDR3 nucleotides are TGTGCCAGCAGTACAGAAAGCTCCTATAATTCACCCCTCCACTTT. Translation: CASSTESSYNSPLHF.

V gene TRBV7-2 combines with J gene TRBJ2-3; no clear D. V lost 8 bases to trimming and J lost 1 base, with 13 bases between them. Per the germline V gene, CDR1 is SGHTA and CDR2 is FQGNSA. The CDR3 contains 14 residues. The CDR3 region is CASLQVVGTDTQYF. CDR3 coding DNA: TGTGCCAGCCTTCAGGTGGTCGGCACAGATACGCAGTATTTT.

This clonotype was seen many times. The chain uses TRBV25-1 and TRBJ1-6, with 8 bases fitting TRBD1. Trimming took 6 bases from V and 8 from J; bases not matched to a gene: 6. The CDR3 contains 14 residues. The germline V gene encodes CDR1 MGHDK and CDR2 SYGVNS. The CDR3 is CASREDRGYSPLHF. The DNA of the CDR3 is TGTGCCAGCAGGGAAGACAGGGGATATTCACCCCTCCACTTT.

This chain uses TRBV6-1 with TRBJ2-6; D ambiguous. The CDR3 spans 15 residues. Germline CDR1 MNHNS, CDR2 SASEGT. Trimming pared 0 bases from V and 4 bases from J, leaving 7 bases between. The chain's CDR3 is CASSEAPGGANVLTF. The CDR3 DNA reads TGTGCCAGCAGTGAAGCTCCAGGAGGGGCCAACGTCCTGACTTTC.

The CDR3 sequence is CASSLSAGSGDIQYF. The CDR3 DNA sequence: TGTGCCAGCAGCTTATCTGCGGGATCTGGGGACATTCAGTACTTC. The chain has TRBV7-2 and TRBJ2-4; D possibly corresponds to TRBD2 (6 bases). V lost 2 bases and J 8 bases, leaving 16 bases between the germline ends. Looked up from germline, CDR1 is SGHTA and CDR2 is FQGNSA. CDR3 size: 15 residues.

V gene TRBV20-1 combines with J gene TRBJ1-2; weak D call: TRBD1 (6 bases). Germline loops: CDR1 DFQATT, CDR2 SNEGSKA (reference sequence). The CDR3 contains 12 residues. Trimming stripped 7 bases from V and 1 base from J, with 10 bases between. CDR3 nucleotides: TGCAGTGTCAGGGGAGATAACTATGGCTACACCTTC. This gives the protein CSVRGDNYGYTF.

This clonotype showed up many times. The J gene is TRBJ1-2, the V gene TRBV12-3 or TRBV12-4; 7 bases agree with TRBD1. The ends lost 2 bases at V and 2 bases at J; junction bases unmatched: 14. The length of the CDR3 is 18 residues. As DNA, the CDR3 is TGTGCCAGCAGTTTATGGGGGACAGACAACTTATTAAACTATGGCTACACCTTC. Encoded protein: CASSLWGTDNLLNYGYTF.

The chain uses TRBV6-2 or TRBV6-3 and TRBJ2-1; tentative D call: TRBD2 (5 bases). This CDR3 region has 15 residues. The germline gives CDR1 MNHEY, CDR2 SVGEGT. Trimming removed 6 bases from V and 3 bases from J, with 15 bases in between. The CDR3 loop reads CASRAVRGDYNEQFF. The CDR3 DNA reads as TGTGCCAGCAGAGCAGTACGGGGAGACTACAATGAGCAGTTCTTC.

Worth noting for this clonotype: A junction end diverges from the germline sequence, so it may reflect a read error. This chain connects TRBV3-1 to TRBJ2-4, with D possibly being TRBD1 (6 bases). The length of the CDR3 is 17 residues. The germline CDR1 and CDR2 sequences are LGHDT and YNNKEL (reference sequence). The CDR3 loop is CASGQFPTGQSGNIQYF. Here the CDR3 DNA reads TGTGCCAGCGGCCAATTCCCAACAGGACAGTCGGGAAACATTCAGTACTTC.

This clonotype came up a few times. This chain joins TRBV29-1 and TRBJ1-2, with a weak D call TRBD1 (5 bases). The CDR3 runs to 11 residues. The V end was cut by 5 bases, the J end by 4 bases, with 8 bases between. CDR1 and CDR2 from the germline V gene are SQVTM and ANQGSEA. The CDR3 region has the DNA TGCAGCGTTCGGGGGGGCTATGGCTACACCTTC. Amino acids: CSVRGGYGYTF.

This chain connects TRBV6-2 or TRBV6-3 to TRBJ2-7; tentatively, D is TRBD2 (5 bases). Gene TRBJ2-5 matches the end of the DNA better, so the J call may be wrong. The CDR3 length is 15 residues. Germline CDR1 is MNHEY and CDR2 is SVGEGT. CDR3 DNA sequence: TGTGCCAGCACCGACGGGCGGGCGTCTAAAGAGACCCAGTACTTC. Translated: CASTDGRASKETQYF.

This clonotype was seen a handful of times. The chain links TRBV6-1 to TRBJ1-5; the D is unclear. V was clipped by 3 bases and J by 10 bases, with 10 bases between them. Looked up from germline, CDR1 is MNHNS and CDR2 is SASEGT. The CDR3 has 12 residues. The CDR3 spells CASSDGLRPQHF. CDR3 DNA sequence: TGTGCCAGCAGTGATGGACTTCGACCCCAGCATTTT.

The rearrangement joins TRBV27 to TRBJ2-6; a weak D match, TRBD1 (5 bases). The CDR3 is 18 amino acids. V lost 3 bases and J lost 0, with 15 bases in between. Germline V CDR1 and CDR2: MNHEY, SMNVEV (reference sequence). DNA for the CDR3: TGTGCCAGCAGTTTCCAGGGCTTCATTCTCTCTGGGGCCAACGTCCTGACTTTC. Translating gives CASSFQGFILSGANVLTF.

As for this clonotype: One end of the junction varies from germline; a read error may be responsible. The V and J genes are TRBV7-7 and TRBJ2-3, with D perhaps TRBD1 or TRBD2 (5 bases each). The CDR3 totals 14 residues. Germline V CDR1 and CDR2: SSHAT, FNYEAQ (reference sequence). The CDR3 loop reads CASSLAKGSGTQYF. DNA of the CDR3: TGTGCTAGCAGCTTAGCTAAGGGGTCGGGGACGCAGTATTTT. The entire variable domain, with the rest obtained from reference TRBV7-7 and TRBJ2-3, is as follows: GAGVSQSPRYKVTKRGQDVTLRCDPISSHATLYWYQQALGQGPEFLTYFNYEAQPDKSGLPSDRFSAERPEGSISTLTIQRTEQRDSAMYRCASSLAKGSGTQYFGPGTRLTVL.

This chain connects TRBV14 to TRBJ1-6; unclear D gene. CDR1 and CDR2 from the germline V gene are SGHDN and FVKESK. Trimming cost V 3 bases and J 9 bases, with 9 bases left between them. The CDR3 extends over 13 amino acids. Written as DNA, the CDR3 is TGTGCCAGCAGCCATTATCGTAGTTCACCCCTCCACTTT. It translates to CASSHYRSSPLHF.

The rearrangement joins TRBV5-1 to TRBJ2-1, with 11 bases aligning to TRBD2. V lost 1 base, J lost 6 bases, and 9 bases stayed unmatched. CDR1 and CDR2 from the germline V gene are SGHRS and YFSETQ. This CDR3 has 17 amino acids. The CDR3 DNA reads as TGCGCCAGCAGCTTGCAAGTAGCGGGAGGGGTCGTCAATGAGCAGTTCTTC. It yields the protein CASSLQVAGGVVNEQFF.